Given below is one T cell receptor beta chain in context. The sample contains more than one DNA sequence encoding this CDR3. The germline V gene has CDR1 SGDLS and CDR2 YYNGEE. The CDR3 totals 12 residues. V was cut by 4 bases and J by 7 bases, with 11 bases left in between. The method was immunoSEQ multiplex PCR; TCRdb's version includes in-frame clones alone and lacks a portion of them. Among approximately 100,000 clones listed, 80% to 90% were seen once. This sample is drawn from a study of T cell responses to AZD1222 COVID-19 vaccine. V gene TRBV9 combines with J gene TRBJ1-1; D is unclear. The sample consisted of peripheral blood, taken on day 0 of AZD1222 vaccination. This clonotype originated in an adult in good health. Here the CDR3 reads CASSQNHGEAFF. CDR3 DNA: TGTGCCAGCAGCCAAAACCACGGTGAAGCTTTCTTT.